These T cell receptor beta chains were read from a single sample in a study of long-term antiretroviral therapy in people with HIV. Sequencing was performed with immunoSEQ multiplex PCR; in TCRdb, only in-frame clones are kept and a portion is missing. The table has some 29,000 clones, 93% seen once. Sequencing used unsorted PBMCs, obtained 6.2 years after starting antiretroviral therapy. These receptors were collected from a man aged 35-49 years with HIV. Both conserved end residues are part of each CDR3. D genes are given only for firm matches. Size is omitted from some rows. Given values are once, few, many or a class for expanded clones.

V gene	D gene	clone size	J gene	CDR3 protein	CDR3 DNA
TRBV9	NA	few	TRBJ2-7	CASSVEGGERGSYEQYF	TGTGCCAGCAGCGTAGAAGGAGGAGAGAGAGGCTCCTACGAGCAGTACTTC
TRBV4-2	NA	NA	TRBJ2-3	CASSQEAGDSDTQYF	TGTGCCAGCAGCCAAGAGGCTGGAGATTCAGATACGCAGTATTTT
TRBV6-1	NA	once	TRBJ1-2	CASRGGTVDGYTF	TGTGCCAGCAGGGGCGGGACGGTTGATGGCTACACCTTC
TRBV19	NA	NA	TRBJ1-2	CASIRLNGYTF	TGTGCCAGTATCCGCTTAAATGGCTACACCTTC
TRBV5-1	TRBD1	NA	TRBJ2-3	CASSLEGATDTQYF	TGCGCCAGCAGCTTGGAGGGGGCCACAGATACGCAGTATTTT
TRBV10-1	TRBD2	NA	TRBJ2-1	CASSEFLAGTNEQFF	TGCGCCAGCAGTGAGTTTCTAGCGGGGACCAATGAGCAGTTCTTC
TRBV29-1	TRBD1	NA	TRBJ1-2	CSVWTGGVYGYTF	TGCAGCGTTTGGACAGGGGGCGTCTATGGCTACACCTTC
TRBV10-1	NA	NA	TRBJ2-1	CASSLNLAYNEQFF	TGCGCCAGCAGTCTGAACCTAGCCTACAATGAGCAGTTCTTC
TRBV2	TRBD2	NA	TRBJ2-2	CASSGLAGTTGELFF	TGTGCCAGCAGTGGTCTAGCGGGGACCACCGGGGAGCTGTTTTTT
TRBV7-2	NA	NA	TRBJ2-2	CASSLGSRASGELFF	TGTGCCAGCAGCTTAGGTAGCAGGGCTAGCGGGGAGCTGTTTTTT
TRBV7-3	TRBD2	NA	TRBJ2-2	CASSLGGVYTGELFF	TGTGCCAGCAGCTTAGGGGGGGTATACACCGGGGAGCTGTTTTTT
TRBV19	NA	NA	TRBJ1-1	CASMETGRVSNTEAFF	TGTGCCAGCATGGAGACAGGACGGGTCTCGAACACTGAAGCTTTCTTT
TRBV28	TRBD2	NA	TRBJ2-1	CASRSGTSEPLSSYNEQFF	TGTGCCAGCAGATCCGGGACTAGCGAGCCTTTAAGCTCCTACAATGAGCAGTTCTTC
TRBV6-5	TRBD2	NA	TRBJ2-7	CASSASGSSYEQYF	TGTGCCAGCAGTGCTAGCGGGAGCTCCTACGAGCAGTACTTC
TRBV5-6	TRBD1	NA	TRBJ1-3	CASSLQGGNGNTIYF	TGTGCCAGCAGCTTACAGGGGGGGAATGGAAACACCATATATTTT
TRBV29-1	NA	NA	TRBJ1-1	CSAPEAFF	TGCAGCGCCCCTGAAGCTTTCTTT
TRBV10-3	TRBD1	NA	TRBJ2-2	CAIQDGTVTGELFF	TGTGCCATCCAAGACGGGACAGTCACCGGGGAGCTGTTTTTT
TRBV6-6	NA	NA	TRBJ1-2	CASSRLRVDGYTF	TGTGCCAGCAGCCGGCTGAGGGTGGATGGCTACACCTTC
TRBV6-6	NA	NA	TRBJ2-3	CASRYREGTDTQYF	TGTGCCAGCAGGTACAGGGAAGGCACAGATACGCAGTATTTT
TRBV7-2	TRBD1	NA	TRBJ2-7	CASSLVGQGAFEQYF	TGTGCCAGCAGCTTAGTAGGGCAGGGGGCTTTCGAGCAGTACTTC
TRBV2	NA	NA	TRBJ2-1	CASSEVWDTWSYNEQFF	TGTGCCAGCAGTGAAGTCTGGGACACTTGGTCCTACAATGAGCAGTTCTTC
TRBV7-9	NA	NA	TRBJ2-3	CASSLALLGLAADTQYF	TGTGCCAGCAGCTTAGCGCTATTGGGGCTAGCTGCAGATACGCAGTATTTT
TRBV6-1	NA	once	TRBJ2-7	CATGAGPPYEQYF	TGTGCCACCGGCGCAGGGCCCCCCTACGAGCAGTACTTC
TRBV7-6	NA	NA	TRBJ2-3	CASSLSTSTDTQYF	TGTGCCAGCAGCTTATCGACCAGCACAGATACGCAGTATTTT
TRBV5-1	TRBD1	NA	TRBJ1-1	CASSSGQGAEAFF	TGCGCCAGCAGCAGCGGACAGGGGGCTGAAGCTTTCTTT
TRBV9	NA	NA	TRBJ2-7	CASSPSGVGEQYF	TGTGCCAGCAGCCCCTCGGGGGTGGGGGAGCAGTACTTC
TRBV5-1	NA	NA	TRBJ1-1	CASTADPGVAEAFF	TGCGCCAGCACCGCGGACCCGGGGGTCGCTGAAGCTTTCTTT
TRBV5-1	NA	NA	TRBJ2-7	CASSLAGLYEQYF	TGCGCCAGCAGCTTGGCGGGATTGTACGAGCAGTACTTC